This is a list of T cell receptor beta chains from one sample in a study of blood T cell repertoires in COVID-19. The protocol was immunoSEQ multiplex PCR, while the TCRdb copy is restricted to in-frame clones and leaves out a portion. The table includes around 79,000 clones, roughly 90% detected once. Sample: peripheral blood. These receptors all come from a man in his sixties or seventies with active or convalescent COVID-19. Both conserved end residues are part of each CDR3. A D gene is named only where the DNA matches it firmly. Some rows have no size entry. The others give once, few or many, or a class for an expanded clone.

cdr3_aa: CASSEASGFGYTF
cdr3_nt: TGTGCCAGCAGTGAAGCTTCAGGGTTTGGCTACACCTTC
clone_size: NA
d_call: NA
v_call: TRBV6-1
j_call: TRBJ1-2

cdr3_aa: CASSIAGGGGSYNEQFF
cdr3_nt: TGTGCCAGTAGTATAGCGGGAGGGGGCGGCTCCTACAATGAGCAGTTCTTC
clone_size: NA
d_call: NA
v_call: TRBV19
j_call: TRBJ2-1

cdr3_aa: CASSSQGNTEAFF
cdr3_nt: TGCGCCAGCAGCTCTCAGGGGAACACTGAAGCTTTCTTT
clone_size: NA
d_call: NA
v_call: TRBV5-1
j_call: TRBJ1-1

cdr3_aa: CASSSAGGWNEQFF
cdr3_nt: TGTGCCAGCAGTTCCGCGGGAGGTTGGAATGAGCAGTTCTTC
clone_size: NA
d_call: TRBD2
v_call: TRBV28
j_call: TRBJ2-1

cdr3_aa: CASRGWAGASNYGYTF
cdr3_nt: TGTGCCAGCAGGGGTTGGGCGGGAGCTTCAAACTATGGCTACACCTTC
clone_size: NA
d_call: NA
v_call: TRBV28
j_call: TRBJ1-2

cdr3_aa: CASTPRGLQGEAFF
cdr3_nt: TGTGCCAGCACACCAAGAGGGTTGCAGGGGGAAGCTTTCTTT
clone_size: NA
d_call: NA
v_call: TRBV14
j_call: TRBJ1-1

cdr3_aa: CASSRGRGSYNEQFF
cdr3_nt: TGTGCTAGCAGCCGTGGCCGGGGGTCCTACAATGAGCAGTTCTTC
clone_size: NA
d_call: NA
v_call: TRBV7-7
j_call: TRBJ2-1

cdr3_aa: CASSLGSANTGELFF
cdr3_nt: TGTGCCAGCAGCTTAGGCAGTGCGAACACCGGGGAGCTGTTTTTT
clone_size: NA
d_call: NA
v_call: TRBV7-3
j_call: TRBJ2-2

cdr3_aa: CASSDQGLGGYTF
cdr3_nt: TGTGCCAGCAGCGACCAGGGGCTCGGTGGCTACACCTTC
clone_size: NA
d_call: NA
v_call: TRBV6-2/TRBV6-3
j_call: TRBJ1-2

cdr3_aa: CASSRETGFREQYF
cdr3_nt: TGTGCCAGCAGCAGGGAGACAGGGTTTCGGGAGCAGTACTTC
clone_size: NA
d_call: TRBD1
v_call: TRBV7-2
j_call: TRBJ2-7

cdr3_aa: CASKSNGLAGEEQFF
cdr3_nt: TGTGCCAGCAAATCAAATGGGCTAGCGGGAGAAGAGCAGTTCTTC
clone_size: NA
d_call: TRBD2
v_call: TRBV2
j_call: TRBJ2-1

cdr3_aa: CASREKGLASNTGELFF
cdr3_nt: TGTGCCAGCAGGGAAAAGGGACTAGCGTCGAACACCGGGGAGCTGTTTTTT
clone_size: NA
d_call: TRBD2
v_call: TRBV2
j_call: TRBJ2-2

cdr3_aa: CSVDYHGYTF
cdr3_nt: TGCAGCGTGGACTATCATGGCTACACCTTC
clone_size: NA
d_call: NA
v_call: TRBV29-1
j_call: TRBJ1-2

cdr3_aa: CASSSTDTQYF
cdr3_nt: TGTGCCTCCTCTAGCACAGATACGCAGTATTTT
clone_size: NA
d_call: NA
v_call: TRBV30
j_call: TRBJ2-3

cdr3_aa: CAWCRLRTSGVYNEQFF
cdr3_nt: TGTGCCTGGTGCCGACTTAGAACTAGCGGAGTTTACAATGAGCAGTTCTTC
clone_size: NA
d_call: TRBD2
v_call: TRBV30
j_call: TRBJ2-1

cdr3_aa: CASSLRTEETQYF
cdr3_nt: TGTGCCAGCAGCCTACGGACAGAAGAGACCCAGTACTTC
clone_size: once
d_call: NA
v_call: TRBV4-2
j_call: TRBJ2-5

cdr3_aa: CASSSLNSPLHF
cdr3_nt: TGTGCCAGCAGTTCGTTAAATTCACCCCTCCACTTT
clone_size: few
d_call: NA
v_call: TRBV6-2/TRBV6-3
j_call: TRBJ1-6

cdr3_aa: CASSHNGQGNEQFF
cdr3_nt: TGTGCCAGCTCACACAATGGACAGGGAAATGAGCAGTTCTTC
clone_size: NA
d_call: TRBD1
v_call: TRBV18
j_call: TRBJ2-1

cdr3_aa: CAWTWGAETQYF
cdr3_nt: TGTGCCTGGACGTGGGGCGCTGAGACCCAGTACTTC
clone_size: once
d_call: NA
v_call: TRBV30
j_call: TRBJ2-5

cdr3_aa: CASREGGGSTDTQYF
cdr3_nt: TGTGCCAGCAGGGAAGGTGGAGGGTCGACAGATACGCAGTATTTT
clone_size: NA
d_call: NA
v_call: TRBV2
j_call: TRBJ2-3

cdr3_aa: CASSPGDRVGAEAFF
cdr3_nt: TGCGCCAGCAGCCCTGGGGACAGGGTGGGAGCTGAAGCTTTCTTT
clone_size: NA
d_call: TRBD1
v_call: TRBV5-1
j_call: TRBJ1-1

cdr3_aa: CASSSPGQGAPSNIQYF
cdr3_nt: TGTGCCAGCAGTTCCCCGGGACAGGGAGCCCCCTCAAACATTCAGTACTTC
clone_size: NA
d_call: TRBD1
v_call: TRBV6-2/TRBV6-3
j_call: TRBJ2-4

cdr3_aa: CASSSPAGGSYEQYF
cdr3_nt: TGTGCCAGCAGTTCTCCGGCAGGGGGGTCCTACGAGCAGTACTTC
clone_size: NA
d_call: NA
v_call: TRBV6-5
j_call: TRBJ2-7